The rows below give T cell receptor beta chains drawn from one sample of a study of CD8+ T cells in alopecia areata. Using immunoSEQ multiplex PCR, the repertoire was profiled, and TCRdb retains in-frame clones only, with some absent. The sample holds some 160,000 clones, less than 70% seen once. This sample comprised CD4+ T cells sorted from blood, obtained at week 4, from a patient treated with tofacitinib. These receptors all stem from a human donor with alopecia areata. The CDR3 runs from the conserved cysteine through the conserved F or W. D genes are given only for firm matches. Clone size is given for some rows only: seen once, a few or many times, or a class if the clone is expanded.

V	D	size	J	DNA	CDR3
TRBV5-1	TRBD1	few	TRBJ2-7	TGCGCCAGCAGCGAAACCGGGACAGGATACGAGCAGTACTTC	CASSETGTGYEQYF
TRBV25-1	-	-	TRBJ2-7	TGTGCCAGCAGTGAAGCGTCCTTCTACGAGCAGTACTTC	CASSEASFYEQYF
TRBV18	TRBD1	-	TRBJ1-2	TGTGCCAGCTCACCAGAGGGGGCGAAAGGACATGGCTACACCTTC	CASSPEGAKGHGYTF
TRBV30	-	-	TRBJ1-4	TGTGCCTGGAGTGTACTAGGGGGTGAAAAACTGTTTTTT	CAWSVLGGEKLFF
TRBV25-1	-	-	TRBJ1-6	TGTGCCAGCAGTGAACTCGGCAGACCCGATAATTCACCCCTCCACTTT	CASSELGRPDNSPLHF
TRBV29-1	TRBD2	-	TRBJ2-5	TGCAGCGTTGCGGGACTAGCGGGAGGAGAGACCCAGTACTTC	CSVAGLAGGETQYF
TRBV19	-	-	TRBJ2-3	TGTGCCAGTAGTGCCCCCGGGACTCGAGATACGCAGTATTTT	CASSAPGTRDTQYF
TRBV7-3	TRBD1	once	TRBJ2-5	TGTGCCAGCAGCTTAACGGGTAACAGGGGTGAGACCCAGTACTTC	CASSLTGNRGETQYF
TRBV10-3	-	-	TRBJ1-6	TGTGCCATCAGTGATTTAGGACAGAGCTATAATTCACCCCTCCACTTT	CAISDLGQSYNSPLHF
TRBV29-1	-	-	TRBJ1-1	TGCAGCGGGAGGCAGGGGACTGAAGCTTTCTTT	CSGRQGTEAFF
TRBV30	-	-	TRBJ1-1	TGTGCCTGGAGTCGCGGGAGGGATACTGAAGCTTTCTTT	CAWSRGRDTEAFF
TRBV5-1	TRBD2	-	TRBJ2-2	TGCGCCAGCAGCACCCTAGCGGGGGCCACCACCGGGGAGCTGTTTTTT	CASSTLAGATTGELFF
TRBV7-9	-	-	TRBJ2-7	TGTGCCAGCAGCCGGGACGGAGGTGGCTACGAGCAGTACTTC	CASSRDGGGYEQYF
TRBV6-1	-	-	TRBJ2-2	TGTGCCAGCATACACGGAACGAACACCGGGGAGCTGTTTTTT	CASIHGTNTGELFF
TRBV9	-	-	TRBJ2-2	TGTGCCAGCAGCAGACGGGGTTCGAACACCGGGGAGCTGTTTTTT	CASSRRGSNTGELFF
TRBV6-6	-	once	TRBJ2-3	TGTGCCAGCAGTTACGGGAGCACAGATACGCAGTATTTT	CASSYGSTDTQYF
TRBV29-1	TRBD2	-	TRBJ2-2	TGCAGCGTATCGACTAGCGGGGGTACCGGGGAGCTGTTTTTT	CSVSTSGGTGELFF
TRBV12-1	-	-	TRBJ1-2	TGTGCCAGGCGGCAGGGCAGGAAGAGTAACTATGGCTACACCTTC	CARRQGRKSNYGYTF
TRBV2	-	-	TRBJ1-1	TGTGCCAGCAGCGCGGCCGAGAACACTGAAGCTTTCTTT	CASSAAENTEAFF
TRBV30	TRBD1	-	TRBJ1-2	TGTGCCTGTTCGACAGGGCCGAACTATGGCTACACCTTC	CACSTGPNYGYTF
TRBV5-1	-	-	TRBJ2-5	TGCGCCAGCAGCTTGGCCGGGACCCAACAAGAGACCCAGTACTTC	CASSLAGTQQETQYF
TRBV30	-	-	TRBJ2-5	TGTGCCTGTGGACGGGGGTACCAAGAGACCCAGTACTTC	CACGRGYQETQYF
TRBV20-1	-	-	TRBJ1-2	TGCAGTGCCCCGGACGGGAATGGCTACACCTTC	CSAPDGNGYTF
TRBV5-1	-	once	TRBJ2-5	TGCGCCAGCAGCCCAGGGATCGGAGAGACCCAGTACTTC	CASSPGIGETQYF
TRBV2	TRBD1	few	TRBJ2-3	TGTGCCAGCAGTCATTCCGGGACAGGGGCAGATACGCAGTATTTT	CASSHSGTGADTQYF
TRBV7-9	-	few	TRBJ2-3	TGTGCCAGCAGCCGGGGGTCCCGCACAGATACGCAGTATTTT	CASSRGSRTDTQYF
TRBV9	-	-	TRBJ2-2	TGTGCCAGCAGCGACCTCAGGGCCACCGGGGAGCTGTTTTTT	CASSDLRATGELFF
TRBV5-1	TRBD1	-	TRBJ1-2	TGCGCCAGCAGCTTGAAAGCAGGGGGCTATGGCTACACCTTC	CASSLKAGGYGYTF
TRBV29-1	TRBD1	-	TRBJ2-7	TGCAGCGGGGGACAGGGAGCCTACGAGCAGTACTTC	CSGGQGAYEQYF
TRBV10-2	-	-	TRBJ2-5	TGCGCCAGCCGGGGGCAAGAGACCCAGTACTTC	CASRGQETQYF
TRBV2	-	-	TRBJ1-1	TGTGCCAGCAGTGCCTTTTCTGAAGCTTTCTTT	CASSAFSEAFF
TRBV6-5	-	-	TRBJ2-5	TGTGCCAGCAGTTATAACAGGGATGAGACCCAGTACTTC	CASSYNRDETQYF
TRBV29-1	-	few	TRBJ2-1	TGCAGCGTTGAAGATCTTAAGTACAATGAGCAGTTCTTC	CSVEDLKYNEQFF
TRBV30	TRBD1	once	TRBJ2-5	TGTGCCTGGAGTGCCGGACAGGGCCAAGAGACCCAGTACTTC	CAWSAGQGQETQYF
TRBV11-2	-	-	TRBJ2-2	TGTGCCAGCAGCTTTTCCTCGCCCTCGAACACCGGGGAGCTGTTTTTT	CASSFSSPSNTGELFF
TRBV9	-	-	TRBJ2-5	TGTGCCAGCAGCTCCCAATACCGTGAGACCCAGTACTTC	CASSSQYRETQYF
TRBV9	-	-	TRBJ2-2	TGTGCCAGCAGCGTTTGGGCCGGGGAGCTGTTTTTT	CASSVWAGELFF
TRBV30	-	-	TRBJ2-2	TGTGCCTGGAGGACCGGGGCCTACACCGGGGAGCTGTTTTTT	CAWRTGAYTGELFF
TRBV6-5	-	-	TRBJ2-1	TGTGCCAGCAGCGTAGGGGTAAGCTCCTACAATGAGCAGTTCTTC	CASSVGVSSYNEQFF
TRBV14	-	-	TRBJ2-7	TGTGCCAGCAGCCCACGACTAGTCAACTACGAGCAGTACTTC	CASSPRLVNYEQYF
TRBV29-1	-	few	TRBJ2-2	TGCAGCGTAGTGGGGTCCGGGGAGCTGTTTTTT	CSVVGSGELFF
TRBV29-1	TRBD1	-	TRBJ2-7	TGCAGCGTTGACGGGACAGGCTACGAGCAGTACTTC	CSVDGTGYEQYF
TRBV7-2	TRBD2	-	TRBJ2-5	TGTGCCAGCAGCCGGACCCCTAGCGGGGGGGCCGGGACCCAGTACTTC	CASSRTPSGGAGTQYF
TRBV6-5	-	-	TRBJ1-6	TGTGCCAGCATGAGGTTCAATTCACCCCTCCACTTT	CASMRFNSPLHF
TRBV7-9	-	-	TRBJ2-5	TGTGCCAGCAGCTTAGCGCAGGGTGGGAGCCAAGAGACCCAGTACTTC	CASSLAQGGSQETQYF
TRBV11-2	-	few	TRBJ1-2	TGTGCCAGCAGCTTAGTGGCCGGGGCTACTAACTATGGCTACACCTTC	CASSLVAGATNYGYTF
TRBV7-9	TRBD2	-	TRBJ2-5	TGTGCCAGCAGCCTCCTAGCGGCGCTAGCGACCCAGTACTTC	CASSLLAALATQYF
TRBV12-2	-	few	TRBJ2-7	TGTGCAAGTCGCTTAGAACAAACCTACGAGCAGTACTTC	CASRLEQTYEQYF